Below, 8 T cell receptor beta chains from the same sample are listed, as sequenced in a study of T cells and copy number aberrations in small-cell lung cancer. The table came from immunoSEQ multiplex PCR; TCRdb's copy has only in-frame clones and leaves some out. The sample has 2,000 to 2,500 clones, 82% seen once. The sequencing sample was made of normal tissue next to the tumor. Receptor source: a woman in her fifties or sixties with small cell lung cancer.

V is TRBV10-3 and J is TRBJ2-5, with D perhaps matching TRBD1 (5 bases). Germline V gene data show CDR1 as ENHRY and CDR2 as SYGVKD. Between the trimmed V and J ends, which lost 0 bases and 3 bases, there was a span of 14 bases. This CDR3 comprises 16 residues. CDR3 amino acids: CAISESAVGREETQYF. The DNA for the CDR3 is TGTGCCATCAGTGAGTCGGCGGTGGGCAGGGAAGAGACCCAGTACTTC.

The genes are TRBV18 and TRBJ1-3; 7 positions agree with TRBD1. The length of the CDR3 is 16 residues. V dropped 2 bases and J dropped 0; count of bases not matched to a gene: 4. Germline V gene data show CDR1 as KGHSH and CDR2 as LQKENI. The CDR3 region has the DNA TGTGCCAGCTCACCAAACAGGGGTGACTCTGGAAACACCATATATTTT. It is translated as CASSPNRGDSGNTIYF.

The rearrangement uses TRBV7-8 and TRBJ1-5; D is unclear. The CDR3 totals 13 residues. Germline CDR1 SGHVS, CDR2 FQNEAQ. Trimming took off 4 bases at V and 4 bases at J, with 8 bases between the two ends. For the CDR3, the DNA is TGTGCCAGCAGCTCCGAAAGAAATCAGCCCCAGCATTTT. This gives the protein CASSSERNQPQHF. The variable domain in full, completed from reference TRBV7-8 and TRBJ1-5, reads GAGVSQSPRYKVAKRGQDVALRCDPISGHVSLFWYQQALGQGPEFLTYFQNEAQLDKSGLPSDRFFAERPEGSVSTLKIQRTQQEDSAVYLCASSSERNQPQHFGDGTRLSIL.

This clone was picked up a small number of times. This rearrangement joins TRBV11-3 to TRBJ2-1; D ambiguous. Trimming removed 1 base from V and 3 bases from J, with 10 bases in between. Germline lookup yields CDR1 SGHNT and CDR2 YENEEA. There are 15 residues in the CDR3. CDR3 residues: CASSLGPPGYNEQFF. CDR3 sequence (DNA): TGTGCCAGCAGCTTAGGCCCTCCGGGCTACAATGAGCAGTTCTTC.

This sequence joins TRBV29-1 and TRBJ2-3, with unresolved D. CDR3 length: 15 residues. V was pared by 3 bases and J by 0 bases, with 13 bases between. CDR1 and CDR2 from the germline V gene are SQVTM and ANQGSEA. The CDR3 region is CSVDGLPPSTDTQYF. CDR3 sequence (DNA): TGCAGCGTTGATGGGCTGCCCCCAAGCACAGATACGCAGTATTTT.

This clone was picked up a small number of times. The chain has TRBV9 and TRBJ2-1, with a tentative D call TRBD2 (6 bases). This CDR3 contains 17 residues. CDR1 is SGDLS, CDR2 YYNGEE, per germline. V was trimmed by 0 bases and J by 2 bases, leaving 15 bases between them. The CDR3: CASSVGVGSVAYNEQFF. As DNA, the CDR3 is TGTGCCAGCAGCGTAGGCGTCGGGAGTGTCGCCTACAATGAGCAGTTCTTC.

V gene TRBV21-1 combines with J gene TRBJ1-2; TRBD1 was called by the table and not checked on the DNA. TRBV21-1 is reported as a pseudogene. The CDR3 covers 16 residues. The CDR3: CASSRKVPDRVHGYTF. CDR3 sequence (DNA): TGTGCCAGCAGCAGAAAAGTGCCGGACAGGGTTCACGGCTACACCTTC.

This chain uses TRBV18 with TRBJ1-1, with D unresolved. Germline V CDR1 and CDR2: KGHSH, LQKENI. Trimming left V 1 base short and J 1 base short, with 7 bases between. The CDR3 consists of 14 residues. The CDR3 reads CASSPQGTNTEAFF. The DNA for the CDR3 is TGTGCCAGCTCACCACAGGGAACGAACACTGAAGCTTTCTTT.